The 29 T cell receptor beta chains below were found in one sample sequenced in a study of shared clonotypes between healthy human individuals. Libraries were prepared by immunoSEQ multiplex PCR; TCRdb keeps only in-frame clonotypes and omits some of them. Of over a million clones listed, about 96% are singletons. The sequenced sample was naive CD4+ T cells sorted from blood. Subset of the sample: CD45RA+ positively selected. The receptors originated from a man aged 25 to 40 in good health.

V gene TRBV28 combines with J gene TRBJ1-2; 7 positions agree with TRBD1. V shed 6 bases and J 2 bases; nucleotides not matched to a gene: 9. CDR1 MDHEN and CDR2 SYDVKM come from the germline V gene. This CDR3 spans 15 amino acids. CDR3: CASSLRQGGNYGYTF. CDR3 nucleotides: TGTGCCAGCAGCCTAAGACAGGGAGGGAACTATGGCTACACCTTC.

The V call is TRBV28, the J call TRBJ2-7; 7 positions agree with TRBD1. The V and J ends lost 5 bases and 6 bases, in that order; junction bases with no gene match: 1. The length of the CDR3 is 11 residues. CDR1 is MDHEN and CDR2 is SYDVKM in the germline V gene. The CDR3 spells CASSRQGEQYF. The CDR3 DNA reads TGTGCCAGCAGTCGACAGGGCGAGCAGTACTTC.

The chain couples TRBV5-4 to TRBJ2-7; 8 nucleotides match TRBD1. The J segment lost 3 bases and the V segment lost 3 bases, leaving 8 bases of the junction unmatched. Germline V gene lookup returns CDR1 SGHNT and CDR2 YYREEE (reference sequence). The CDR3 contains 15 residues. The CDR3 bases are TGTGCCAGCAGCTCCTCCGGGACAGGTTACTACGAGCAGTACTTC. Encoded protein: CASSSSGTGYYEQYF.

J is TRBJ2-7 and V is TRBV5-4; a weak D match, TRBD1 (5 bases). The CDR3 consists of 15 residues. Germline values: CDR1 SGHNT, CDR2 YYREEE (reference sequence). V lost 0 bases and J 4 bases, leaving 14 bases between the germline ends. The CDR3 here is CASSLDPGNLYEQYF. CDR3 in DNA: TGTGCCAGCAGCTTGGATCCAGGGAATTTGTACGAGCAGTACTTC.

Only one count was recorded for this clone. The chain employs TRBV5-1 and TRBJ1-1; possible D gene TRBD1, 6 bases. The CDR3 totals 14 residues. Trimming stripped 4 bases from V and 2 bases from J, with 12 bases between. Germline assignment: CDR1 SGHRS and CDR2 YFSETQ. This CDR3 reads CASSPPGANTEAFF. As DNA, the CDR3 is TGCGCCAGCAGCCCCCCGGGGGCTAACACTGAAGCTTTCTTT.

The chain combines TRBV9 with TRBJ1-2, with 7 bases matching TRBD1. V was clipped by 6 bases and J by 4 bases; unmatched bases: 12. Germline V gene sequence: CDR1 SGDLS, CDR2 YYNGEE. CDR3 size: 15 residues. The CDR3 here is CASKRGTANTYGYTF. DNA of the CDR3: TGTGCCAGCAAACGTGGGACAGCGAATACCTATGGCTACACCTTC.

This clone appeared a single time. V gene TRBV9 combines with J gene TRBJ2-7; D might be TRBD1 or TRBD2, each matching 6 bases. Germline V lookup: CDR1 SGDLS, CDR2 YYNGEE. V lost 3 bases and J 2 bases, leaving 15 bases between the germline ends. This CDR3 is built from 15 residues. CDR3 sequence reads: CASSGPTRGPYEQYF. The CDR3 DNA reads TGTGCCAGCAGCGGACCTACACGGGGGCCCTACGAGCAGTACTTC.

The chain carries TRBV2 and TRBJ1-2, with D perhaps matching TRBD1 (6 bases). Germline loops: CDR1 SNHLY, CDR2 FYNNEI. This CDR3 is built from 14 residues. Trimming shortened V by 8 bases and J by 5 bases, and 18 bases separated the two germline ends. As DNA, the CDR3 is TGTGCCAGCCAGGGTTCAGGGGAAATGTATGGCTACACCTTC. This gives the protein CASQGSGEMYGYTF. The whole variable domain, filled in from reference TRBV2 and TRBJ1-2, reads EPEVTQTPSHQVTQMGQEVILRCVPISNHLYFYWYRQILGQKVEFLVSFYNNEISEKSEIFDDQFSVERPDGSNFTLKIRSTKLEDSAMYFCASQGSGEMYGYTFGSGTRLTVV.

The V and J genes are TRBV18 and TRBJ1-1; D may be TRBD1 (5 bases). The CDR3 sequence is 18 residues long. V lost 2 bases to trimming and J lost 0 bases, with 19 bases between them. The germline V gene has CDR1 KGHSH and CDR2 LQKENI. The CDR3, as DNA: TGTGCCAGCTCACCATTGGTGGGGGGGAAGGCGGTGAACACTGAAGCTTTCTTT. Its protein is CASSPLVGGKAVNTEAFF.

This chain uses TRBV5-1 with TRBJ2-3; D possibly matches TRBD1 or TRBD2 (5 bases each). V shed 6 bases and J shed 2 bases, with 10 bases lying between them. This CDR3 region has 13 residues. CDR1 is SGHRS and CDR2 is YFSETQ in the germline V gene. The CDR3 DNA sequence: TGCGCCAGCACCCACGGGGCCACAGATACGCAGTATTTT. The encoded protein is CASTHGATDTQYF. The full variable domain, its missing parts supplied by reference TRBV5-1 and TRBJ2-3, is KAGVTQTPRYLIKTRGQQVTLSCSPISGHRSVSWYQQTPGQGLQFLFEYFSETQRNKGNFPGRFSGRQFSNSRSEMNVSTLELGDSALYLCASTHGATDTQYFGPGTRLTVL.

The chain has TRBV9 and TRBJ2-2, with a possible D match to TRBD2 (6 bases). The CDR3 has 15 amino acids. Trimming stripped 1 base from V and 5 bases from J, with 12 bases between. CDR1 SGDLS and CDR2 YYNGEE come from the germline V gene. CDR3 loop: CASSVLAEKTGELFF. Here the CDR3 DNA reads TGTGCCAGCAGCGTATTAGCGGAGAAGACCGGGGAGCTGTTTTTT. The complete variable domain, with remaining parts taken from reference TRBV9 and TRBJ2-2, reads DSGVTQTPKHLITATGQRVTLRCSPRSGDLSVYWYQQSLDQGLQFLIQYYNGEERAKGNILERFSAQQFPDLHSELNLSSLELGDSALYFCASSVLAEKTGELFFGEGSRLTVL.

This chain links TRBV4-3 with TRBJ1-1; no clear D gene. Trimming shortened V by 0 bases and J by 2 bases, and 7 bases separated the two germline ends. From germline, CDR1 is LGHNA and CDR2 YSLEER. This CDR3 region has 14 residues. CDR3 amino acids: CASSQDPGNTEAFF. In DNA, the CDR3 is TGCGCCAGCAGCCAAGATCCAGGCAACACTGAAGCTTTCTTT.

This rearrangement joins TRBV7-9 to TRBJ1-1; the D is unclear. Germline V CDR1 and CDR2: SEHNR, FQNEAQ (reference sequence). This CDR3 has 13 amino acids. The V end lost 5 bases, the J end lost 0 bases, and 7 bases lay between the germline ends. In DNA, the CDR3 is TGTGCCAGCAGCCCCCGCTTGAACACTGAAGCTTTCTTT. Residues: CASSPRLNTEAFF.

The chain couples TRBV28 to TRBJ2-7; D is unresolved. V gave up 3 bases and J gave up 0 bases, with 6 bases separating them. Per the germline V gene, CDR1 is MDHEN and CDR2 is SYDVKM. The CDR3 extends over 13 amino acids. CDR3 sequence: CASSFSGSYEQYF. The CDR3 DNA reads as TGTGCCAGCAGTTTCTCCGGCTCCTACGAGCAGTACTTC.

V usage is TRBV9 and J usage is TRBJ1-3; maybe TRBD1 (5 bases). With 0 bases removed from V and 2 bases from J, the gap between germline ends came to 9 bases. Germline values: CDR1 SGDLS, CDR2 YYNGEE. CDR3 length: 15 amino acids. This CDR3 is CASSVGQYPGNTIYF. In DNA form, the CDR3 reads TGTGCCAGCAGCGTAGGACAGTATCCTGGAAACACCATATATTTT.

The rearrangement uses TRBV27 and TRBJ2-3; 11 nucleotides match TRBD2. Germline V gene sequence: CDR1 MNHEY, CDR2 SMNVEV (reference sequence). V dropped 7 bases and J dropped 7; count of bases not matched to a gene: 10. The CDR3 spans 15 residues. The CDR3 DNA reads as TGTGCCAGCACCCATAGCGGGAGGGCGCTAAATACGCAGTATTTT. Its translation is CASTHSGRALNTQYF.

V usage is TRBV25-1 and J usage is TRBJ1-3; no firm D call. Germline values: CDR1 MGHDK, CDR2 SYGVNS. The CDR3 loop spans 15 amino acids. With 0 bases removed from V and 4 bases from J, the gap between germline ends came to 10 bases. The CDR3, as DNA: TGTGCCAGCAGTGAATACGGTGGGTTAGGAAACACCATATATTTT. Encoded protein: CASSEYGGLGNTIYF.

This clone was seen more than once but under ten times. CDR3 DNA sequence: TGCGCCAGCAGCCCCGCGCCCCGAGGGGGGACAGTTAACGAGCAGTACTTC. It yields the protein CASSPAPRGGTVNEQYF. The chain uses TRBV5-1 and TRBJ2-7; D may be TRBD1 (7 bases). The CDR3 is 17 amino acids. The germline V gene has CDR1 SGHRS and CDR2 YFSETQ. V lost 4 bases, J lost 5 bases, and 25 bases lay in between. Full variable domain (missing parts from reference TRBV5-1 and TRBJ2-7): KAGVTQTPRYLIKTRGQQVTLSCSPISGHRSVSWYQQTPGQGLQFLFEYFSETQRNKGNFPGRFSGRQFSNSRSEMNVSTLELGDSALYLCASSPAPRGGTVNEQYFGPGTRLTVT.

This chain connects TRBV6-5 to TRBJ2-7; the match to TRBD1 covers 7 bases. Trimming cost V 5 bases and J 0 bases; bases outside gene matches: 4. The CDR3 covers 14 residues. In germline, CDR1 is MNHEY, CDR2 SVGAGI. CDR3 region: CASSLRDSSYEQYF. In nucleotides, the CDR3 is TGTGCCAGCAGTCTCCGGGACAGCTCCTACGAGCAGTACTTC.

This rearrangement joins TRBV28 to TRBJ2-7, with 9 positions matching TRBD2. V was clipped by 8 bases and J by 0 bases; unmatched bases: 17. This CDR3 contains 18 residues. Germline CDR1 and CDR2: MDHEN and SYDVKM. The CDR3 here is CASGGAGRLAARSYEQYF. The CDR3 DNA is TGTGCCAGCGGGGGTGCAGGAAGACTAGCGGCCCGCTCCTACGAGCAGTACTTC.

V and J are TRBV28 and TRBJ2-2; 7 bases fit TRBD2. This CDR3 has 15 residues. With 7 bases clipped from V and 6 bases from J, the junction kept 11 bases outside the gene matches. Germline V gene sequence: CDR1 MDHEN, CDR2 SYDVKM. CDR3 coding DNA: TGTGCCAGCATCTCGTTAGCGGGTATAGCCGGGGAGCTGTTTTTT. It codes for CASISLAGIAGELFF.

As regards this clone: Within the sample, other DNA sequences also encode this same CDR3. The J gene is TRBJ2-5, the V gene TRBV6-1, with TRBD1 matching over 7 bases. Germline V gene lookup returns CDR1 MNHNS and CDR2 SASEGT. The CDR3 runs to 12 residues. V lost 4 bases and J lost 5; bases outside the gene matches: 1. Here the CDR3 DNA reads TGTGCCAGCAGTGTCAGGGGGGAGACCCAGTACTTC. Translating gives CASSVRGETQYF.

For this clone: The same CDR3 also results from other DNA sequences found in this sample. This chain uses TRBV7-2 with TRBJ1-5, with 9 bases matching TRBD1. The germline CDR1 and CDR2 sequences are SGHTA and FQGNSA. The CDR3 runs 15 residues. V lost 3 bases and J lost 5; bases outside the gene matches: 5. CDR3 loop: CASSLDRGGYQPQHF. The CDR3 DNA reads TGTGCCAGCAGCTTGGACAGGGGTGGGTATCAGCCCCAGCATTTT.

In its sample, this clone was seen once. The chain links TRBV5-6 to TRBJ2-3, with a tentative D call TRBD2 (5 bases). The V gene lost 6 bases and the J gene lost 6 bases, with 17 bases spanning the gap. The V gene's germline CDR1 is SGHDT and CDR2 YYEEEE. The CDR3 sequence is 14 residues long. CDR3 sequence: CASNVDLRVDTQYF. CDR3 bases: TGTGCCAGCAACGTCGACCTGCGGGTTGATACGCAGTATTTT.

The V and J genes are TRBV18 and TRBJ1-5; D uncertain. This CDR3 region has 16 residues. Germline CDR1 reads KGHSH; CDR2 reads LQKENI. V gave up 2 bases and J gave up 4 bases, with 15 bases separating them. The DNA of the CDR3 is TGTGCCAGCTCACCATCCCAGAACCAAATAAATCAGCCCCAGCATTTT. It encodes CASSPSQNQINQPQHF.

The chain employs TRBV5-4 and TRBJ2-7; TRBD2 aligns across 7 bases. V was pared by 1 base and J by 7 bases, with 14 bases of the junction left unmatched. This CDR3 has 16 amino acids. Germline V gene sequence: CDR1 SGHNT, CDR2 YYREEE (reference sequence). CDR3 in amino acids: CASSLSWTGGVQEQYF. The CDR3 DNA reads TGTGCCAGCAGCTTGAGCTGGACTGGGGGGGTGCAGGAGCAGTACTTC.

This rearrangement joins TRBV9 to TRBJ2-5; either TRBD1 or TRBD2 may fit D (5 bases each). Germline-derived CDR1 and CDR2 are SGDLS and YYNGEE. V was pared by 8 bases and J by 4 bases, with 15 bases between. This CDR3 is built from 13 residues. The CDR3 loop reads CASGTERGETQYF. The CDR3 nucleotides are TGTGCCAGTGGGACGGAAAGAGGAGAGACCCAGTACTTC.

The genes are TRBV11-2 and TRBJ2-2; D is undetermined. The CDR3 contains 13 residues. CDR1 SGHAT and CDR2 FQNNGV come from the germline V gene. V lost 5 bases, J lost 5 bases, and 9 bases lay in between. The CDR3 protein is CASSPRDTGELFF. As DNA, the CDR3 is TGTGCCAGCAGCCCAAGGGATACCGGGGAGCTGTTTTTT.

This clone appeared once. This same CDR3 is encoded by further DNA sequences in the sample. This chain uses TRBV5-6 with TRBJ2-3, with D perhaps matching TRBD2 (6 bases). Between the trimmed V and J ends, which lost 2 bases and 1 base, there was a span of 8 bases. Germline CDR1 reads SGHDT; CDR2 reads YYEEEE. The CDR3 contains 14 residues. This chain's CDR3 is CASSFGEGTDTQYF. The CDR3 DNA follows: TGTGCCAGCAGCTTCGGGGAGGGCACAGATACGCAGTATTTT.